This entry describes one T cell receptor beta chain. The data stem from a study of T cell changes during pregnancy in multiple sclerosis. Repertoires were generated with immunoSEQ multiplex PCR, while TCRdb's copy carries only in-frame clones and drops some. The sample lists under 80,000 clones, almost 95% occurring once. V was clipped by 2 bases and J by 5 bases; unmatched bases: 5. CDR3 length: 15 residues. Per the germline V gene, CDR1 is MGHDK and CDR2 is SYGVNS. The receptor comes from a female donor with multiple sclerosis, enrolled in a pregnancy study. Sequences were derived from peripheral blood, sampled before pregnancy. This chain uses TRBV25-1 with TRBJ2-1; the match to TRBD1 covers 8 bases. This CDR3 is CASSETGTGNNEQFF. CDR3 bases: TGTGCCAGCAGTGAAACCGGGACAGGTAACAATGAGCAGTTCTTC.